Presented here are 5 T cell receptor beta chains from one specimen sequenced in a study of monozygotic twins with inflammatory bowel disease. Reprocessing the 5' RACE reads, TCRdb reports a single entry for every CDR3 protein and omits DNA. Its listing shows approximately 330,000 distinct CDR3 sequences. Sample: blood. The receptors were sampled from a human donor with ulcerative colitis or Crohn's disease, or a healthy co-twin of an affected twin (not recorded which).

The rearrangement links TRBV5-1 to TRBJ2-7. CDR1 is SGHRS and CDR2 is YFSETQ in the germline V gene. The length of the CDR3 is 15 residues. The CDR3 reads CVSSLGSPSSYEQYF.

The chain links TRBV15 to TRBJ2-1; TCRdb returns TRBD1, unconfirmable since there is no DNA. Germline V gives CDR1 LNHNV, CDR2 YYDKDF (reference sequence). The length of the CDR3 is 15 residues. CDR3 in amino acids: CATSTQGSSYNEQFF.

The chain carries TRBV5-6 and TRBJ2-1; absent DNA, TCRdb's TRBD2 call cannot be checked. The germline V gene encodes CDR1 SGHDT and CDR2 YYEEEE. The CDR3 consists of 17 residues. The CDR3 loop is CASSLIRTSWSYNEQFF. Full variable domain (remainder filled in from reference TRBV5-6 and TRBJ2-1): DAGVTQSPTHLIKTRGQQVTLRCSPKSGHDTVSWYQQALGQGPQFIFQYYEEEERQRGNFPDRFSGHQFPNYSSELNVNALLLGDSALYLCASSLIRTSWSYNEQFFGPGTRLTVL.

The chain couples TRBV6-1 to TRBJ2-2; TCRdb proposes TRBD1, but this gene call is untestable without DNA. The CDR3 consists of 15 residues. CDR1 and CDR2 (germline): MNHNS, SASEGT. CDR3 in amino acids: CASGPHRGVTGELFF.

The V gene is TRBV4-3, the J gene TRBJ2-3; absent DNA, TCRdb's TRBD2 call cannot be checked. Germline-derived CDR1 and CDR2 are LGHNA and YSLEER. This CDR3 is built from 16 residues. The chain's CDR3 is CASSQGGGLFTDTQYF.